The present TCR beta chain was sequenced within a study of blood T cell repertoires in COVID-19. Study information: Samples came from the United States, Italy and Spain, spanning acute and convalescent COVID-19. T cells, B-cell-depleted T cells, or PBMCs provided the cDNA or gDNA that served as material.

Sequenced by immunoSEQ multiplex PCR; TCRdb stores in-frame clones only, minus some. Among roughly 100,000 clones listed, roughly 90% were seen once. The CDR3 consists of 14 residues. Germline CDR1 reads LNHDA; CDR2 reads SQIVND (reference sequence). Trimming at V came to 5 bases and at J to 6 bases, leaving 4 bases not matched to a gene. Enrolled during active infection, Seattle patients were then followed longitudinally. Sample: peripheral blood. The TCR sequence derives from a woman aged 45-65 years with COVID-19, enrolled during active disease. This chain uses TRBV19 with TRBJ1-4; 9 bases agree with TRBD1. The CDR3 protein is CASSPRDRDEKLFF. CDR3 nucleotide sequence: TGTGCCAGTAGTCCTCGGGACAGGGATGAAAAACTGTTTTTT.